Following are 16 T cell receptor beta chains from one sample sequenced in a study of cytomegalovirus exposure and HLA in healthy donors. It was with 60 Vbeta and 13 Jbeta primers that the PCR ran. Profiled with immunoSEQ multiplex PCR; TCRdb holds only in-frame clones, not every one. The sample has about 160,000 clones, roughly 73% seen once. Sequenced sample: PBMCs. Receptor source: a woman in her twenties or thirties in good health and CMV-seronegative.

The chain recombines TRBV5-1 with TRBJ2-2; no clear D. The length of the CDR3 is 16 residues. Germline V lookup: CDR1 SGHRS, CDR2 YFSETQ. V was cut by 0 bases and J by 0 bases, with 9 bases left in between. DNA of the CDR3: TGCGCCAGCAGCTTGGGGCGACTGACGAACACCGGGGAGCTGTTTTTT. Its translation: CASSLGRLTNTGELFF.

This clone was counted a few times. V usage is TRBV13 and J usage is TRBJ2-7, with D possibly matching TRBD1 (5 bases). The V and J ends lost 5 bases and 5 bases respectively, with 19 bases between them. Germline lookup yields CDR1 PRHDT and CDR2 FYEKMQ (reference sequence). The CDR3 extends over 15 amino acids. The CDR3 protein is CASSPGPPGFNEQYF. For the CDR3, the DNA is TGTGCCAGCAGCCCCGGGCCCCCAGGGTTTAACGAGCAGTACTTC. The whole variable domain, filled in from reference TRBV13 and TRBJ2-7, reads AAGVIQSPRHLIKEKRETATLKCYPIPRHDTVYWYQQGPGQDPQFLISFYEKMQSDKGSIPDRFSAQQFSDYHSELNMSSLELGDSALYFCASSPGPPGFNEQYFGPGTRLTVT.

V is TRBV30 and J is TRBJ1-5, with D uncertain. Germline CDR1 GTSNPN, CDR2 SVGIG (reference sequence). The CDR3 covers 11 residues. V lost 2 bases, J lost 6 bases, and 5 bases lay in between. The CDR3 region is CAWSLSQPQHF. Here the CDR3 DNA reads TGTGCCTGGAGTCTGAGTCAGCCCCAGCATTTT.

The genes are TRBV6-1 and TRBJ2-5, with TRBD1 as a possible D gene (6 bases). CDR1 is MNHNS, CDR2 SASEGT, per germline. The CDR3 is made up of 14 amino acids. V lost 4 bases, J lost 5 bases, and 14 bases lay in between. The CDR3 region has the DNA TGTGCCAGCAGTGTATCGCAGGGGCGGGAGACCCAGTACTTC. Protein: CASSVSQGRETQYF.

The V gene is TRBV5-1, the J gene TRBJ1-5, with D possibly being TRBD1 (5 bases). The CDR3 spans 17 residues. With 6 bases removed from V and 3 bases from J, the gap between germline ends came to 22 bases. CDR1 and CDR2 (germline): SGHRS, YFSETQ. The CDR3 DNA follows: TGCGCCAGCACGGTAGTAGACAGCGGGCAAAACAATCAGCCCCAGCATTTT. Translation: CASTVVDSGQNNQPQHF.

V is TRBV18 and J is TRBJ1-1; the D is unclear. From germline, CDR1 is KGHSH and CDR2 LQKENI. The CDR3 spans 13 residues. V was shortened by 2 bases and J by 4 bases, with 8 bases between the two germline ends. The CDR3 sequence: CASSPGSGTEAFF. As DNA, the CDR3 is TGTGCCAGCTCACCAGGGAGCGGCACTGAAGCTTTCTTT.

V and J are TRBV6-5 and TRBJ1-4; D is possibly TRBD1 (5 bases). V shed 2 bases and J shed 8 bases, with 9 bases lying between them. The germline V gene has CDR1 MNHEY and CDR2 SVGAGI. The CDR3 consists of 13 residues. The CDR3 nucleotides are TGTGCCAGCAGTTACCCGCCAGGGGAAAAACTGTTTTTT. It is translated as CASSYPPGEKLFF.

J is TRBJ1-6 and V is TRBV11-2; D unresolved. CDR1 and CDR2 from the germline V gene are SGHAT and FQNNGV. CDR3 size: 15 residues. V was trimmed by 0 bases and J by 8 bases, leaving 11 bases between them. The DNA of the CDR3 is TGTGCCAGCAGCTTAGATCAGGCATCCTATTCACCCCTCCACTTT. Translating it yields CASSLDQASYSPLHF.

This clone was recorded a few times. The chain employs TRBV6-6 and TRBJ2-1, with 9 positions matching TRBD2. J was trimmed by 9 bases and V by 8 bases; bases with no gene match: 11. Germline lookup yields CDR1 MNHNY and CDR2 SVGAGI (reference sequence). The CDR3 spans 14 residues. The CDR3 nucleotides read TGTGCCAGCGGCGGTCTAGCGGGGTATGGTGAGCAGTTCTTC. Its translation: CASGGLAGYGEQFF.

CDR3 amino acids: CASSQGQAEGIGYTF. The CDR3 DNA sequence: TGTGCCAGCAGCCAAGGGCAGGCTGAGGGAATAGGCTACACCTTC. The chain combines TRBV4-2 with TRBJ1-2; D remains unclear. V lost 1 base, J lost 8 bases, and 17 bases lay in between. Germline assignment: CDR1 LGHNA and CDR2 YNFKEQ. The CDR3 length is 15 residues.

V and J are TRBV4-2 and TRBJ2-5, with 9 bases aligning to TRBD1. Unmatched junction bases numbered 1, after V lost 0 bases and J lost 5 bases. The CDR3 runs 14 residues. Germline loops: CDR1 LGHNA, CDR2 YNFKEQ. CDR3 residues: CASSQETGGETQYF. As DNA, the CDR3 is TGTGCCAGCAGCCAAGAAACAGGGGGCGAGACCCAGTACTTC.

This sequence joins TRBV5-1 and TRBJ2-3; TRBD2 agrees at 8 bases. From germline, CDR1 is SGHRS and CDR2 YFSETQ. The length of the CDR3 is 17 residues. V lost 4 bases and J lost 0; bases outside the gene matches: 10. The CDR3 sequence: CASSPPPGLGSTDTQYF. The CDR3 nucleotides are TGCGCCAGCAGCCCCCCCCCGGGACTAGGGAGCACAGATACGCAGTATTTT.

This clone was seen a few times. The chain recombines TRBV6-6 with TRBJ2-5; D is unclear. The CDR3 is made up of 14 amino acids. Germline V gene sequence: CDR1 MNHNY, CDR2 SVGAGI (reference sequence). Trimming shortened V by 0 bases and J by 1 base, and 6 bases separated the two germline ends. In DNA, the CDR3 is TGTGCCAGCAGTTACTCTGCGATCCAAGAGACCCAGTACTTC. It yields the protein CASSYSAIQETQYF.

About this clone itself: One junction end disagrees with the germline gene, perhaps due to a read error. The chain joins TRBV6-5 to TRBJ2-1, with D perhaps matching TRBD1 (7 bases). The germline V gene encodes CDR1 MNHEY and CDR2 SVGAGI. This CDR3 is built from 12 residues. The CDR3 DNA reads as TGTGCCAGCAGCCACAACCCGGGACAGCGGGTCTTC. Amino acid sequence: CASSHNPGQRVF.

The rearrangement joins TRBV5-1 to TRBJ1-6; D is ambiguous. Germline V CDR1 and CDR2: SGHRS, YFSETQ. CDR3 length: 14 amino acids. V lost 0 bases and J lost 8, with 9 bases in between. In nucleotides, the CDR3 is TGCGCCAGCAGCTTGGGGCACCTAGATTCACCCCTCCACTTT. Translation: CASSLGHLDSPLHF.

The rearrangement joins TRBV6-1 to TRBJ1-2; D gene unclear. This CDR3 region has 14 residues. Trimming shortened V by 1 base and J by 5 bases, and 11 bases separated the two germline ends. From germline, CDR1 is MNHNS and CDR2 SASEGT. The CDR3 DNA follows: TGTGCCAGCAGTGAAGTAGGACGGGGATATGGCTACACCTTC. This sequence encodes CASSEVGRGYGYTF.